This T cell receptor beta chain came from a study of blood T cell repertoires in COVID-19. Overall study context: PBMCs, B-cell-depleted T cells, or T cells were the source of the cDNA or gDNA that made up the material.

Germline CDR1 MGHRA, CDR2 YSYEKL. Trimming took off 3 bases at V and 0 bases at J, with 10 bases between the two ends. The CDR3 is 15 amino acids. In the authors' methods: How many nucleated cells were present was estimated from reference gene primer amplification. Data came from immunoSEQ multiplex PCR; TCRdb stores just in-frame clones and leaves some out. The V and J calls and clone size were taken over from that table, and D and trimming were inferred from the DNA. The sample yields approximately 74,000 clones, 91% seen once. J is TRBJ2-3 and V is TRBV4-1; no definite D call. This TCR came from a woman aged 60 to 75 with active COVID-19. The sequencing input was peripheral blood. CDR3: CASSQAPPSTDTQYF. Written as DNA, the CDR3 is TGCGCCAGCAGCCAGGCCCCACCGAGCACAGATACGCAGTATTTT.